These 8 T cell receptor beta chains were sequenced from one sample in a study of T-cell memory formation after mild COVID-19 (dated by TCRdb to the early 2020s). Libraries were made using 5' RACE. Data came from an Illumina NovaSeq 6000. In TCRdb, the public reads were trimmed at Q25 with fastp and aligned with MiXCR, with productive beta chains retained. CDR3 protein sequences are deduplicated, and each keeps its most common genes and DNA. The sample records approximately 400,000 distinct CDR3 sequences, about 20% of which are singletons. The top ten constitute approximately 21% of the sample. The sample consisted of PBMCs or a T cell subset sorted from them (not recorded which). These receptors all come from a young man who had mild COVID-19 (a few samples of this study predate the infection). The sample titles of this study are shuffled in the database, so cell type and time point are left out; the donor was told from shared clones.

V and J are TRBV6-2 or TRBV6-3 and TRBJ2-7; the D gene is possibly TRBD1 (7 bases). CDR1 is MNHEY and CDR2 is SVGEGT in the germline V gene. The CDR3 length is 13 residues. V lost 11 bases and J lost 3, with 17 bases in between. In DNA, the CDR3 is TGTGCCGGGAGGACAGGTGCAGACTACGAGCAGTACTTC. Protein: CAGRTGADYEQYF.

The rearrangement links TRBV12-3 or TRBV12-4 to TRBJ1-2; TRBD1 matches 7 bases. J was trimmed by 2 bases and V by 11 bases; bases with no gene match: 8. This CDR3 region has 13 residues. CDR3 amino acids: CAQGEGRNYGYTF. CDR3 sequence (DNA): TGTGCCCAGGGGGAGGGGAGGAACTATGGCTACACCTTC.

This clonotype has a handful of counts. V gene TRBV6-1 combines with J gene TRBJ2-4, with TRBD1 identical over 7 bases. CDR1 is MNHNS and CDR2 is SASEGT in the germline V gene. The length of the CDR3 is 12 residues. V shed 6 bases, J shed 9 bases, and the junction held 5 bases outside the gene matches. In DNA, the CDR3 is TGTGCCAGCAGACTGACAGGGACCATTCAGTACTTC. Protein product: CASRLTGTIQYF.

The gene calls are TRBV24-1 and TRBJ1-5, with 9 positions matching TRBD1. The ends lost 12 bases at V and 0 bases at J; junction bases unmatched: 17. Germline CDR1 reads KGHDR; CDR2 reads SFDVKD. There are 18 residues in the CDR3. The CDR3 DNA reads TGTGCCTCCCCTAAGTCGGGACAGGGACCATATAGCAATCAGCCCCAGCATTTT. It codes for CASPKSGQGPYSNQPQHF.

The V call is TRBV20-1, the J call TRBJ2-3; D gene unclear. V lost 4 bases to trimming and J lost 2 bases, with 19 bases between them. This CDR3 is 16 amino acids long. Germline V lookup: CDR1 DFQATT, CDR2 SNEGSKA (reference sequence). CDR3 residues: CSANPMGRGYTDTQYF. The CDR3 DNA reads TGCAGTGCTAACCCCATGGGCAGAGGATACACAGATACGCAGTATTTT.

CDR3 sequence reads: CASSLQDSRSYEQYF. CDR3 nucleotide sequence: TGTGCCAGCAGCTTACAGGATTCCCGCTCCTACGAGCAGTACTTC. The chain links TRBV11-2 to TRBJ2-7; D is unclear. CDR1 and CDR2 from the germline V gene are SGHAT and FQNNGV. Trimming cost V 2 bases and J 0 bases, with 11 bases left between them. The length of the CDR3 is 15 residues.

This clonotype was found a few times. The V and J genes are TRBV24-1 and TRBJ2-5, with D maybe TRBD2 (7 bases). The CDR3 runs to 15 residues. Trimming pared 3 bases from V and 4 bases from J, leaving 14 bases between. Germline values: CDR1 KGHDR, CDR2 SFDVKD. The CDR3 bases are TGTGCCACCAGTGATCCCGCGGGGGCAGGAGAGACCCAGTACTTC. Encoded protein: CATSDPAGAGETQYF.

This clonotype was counted only a few times. The genes are TRBV5-1 and TRBJ2-3; D is undetermined. This CDR3 comprises 12 residues. CDR1 is SGHRS, CDR2 YFSETQ, per germline. Trimming cost V 4 bases and J 6 bases, with 9 bases left between them. The CDR3 DNA reads TGCGCCAGCAGCACCGCTAGGGATACGCAGTATTTT. It codes for CASSTARDTQYF.